This T cell receptor (beta chain) was captured by sequencing in a study of long-term antiretroviral therapy in people with HIV (dated by TCRdb to between 2021 and 2024). General notes on the study: The earliest samples were collected approximately a decade before the 2015 WHO recommendation for immediate ART, a period when ART was typically delayed until CD4 counts fell. This retrospective serial study examined whether starting ART and sustained HIV suppression were associated with changes in the composition and diversity of the TRB repertoire in peripheral blood. From over 25 adults with confirmed HIV infection, the cohort provided over 150 cryopreserved PBMC samples, gathered serially across a mean of about six years (range 1-12). Of the roughly 30 participants with HIV, 10 to 11 were female. No cross-contamination during QIAcube processing was seen in test extractions of a monoclonal T-cell line run alongside 25 to 35 polyclonal samples.

With respect to this clone: Its target antigen remains unknown. No much larger clonotype is one base removed from it; base qualities were not supplied.

The CDR3, cysteine through phenylalanine, is 14 amino acids long. Only the CDR3 DNA stays, 42 bases, in frame from base 1. Unmatched junction bases come to 1, with V trimmed by 2 bases and J by 4 bases. CDR1 is given as LNHDA and CDR2 as SQIVND, both from the germline V gene (reference sequence). The immunoSEQ hsTCRB v3.0 assay was used at survey level resolution to sequence the TRB variable region. A depth of roughly 35,000-55,000 T-cell genomes per sample was targeted for TRB sequencing. TRB libraries were pooled and sequenced on an Illumina MiSeq using a v3 150-cycle kit. Processing in the source paper ran as follows. Repertoire analysis was performed in R inside a reproducible Nextflow workflow that covered QC, data transformation and analysis. Custom analyses were implemented in LymphoSeq2, an R package for AIRR-Seq data exploration. Four samples that yielded fewer than 5000 total TRB sequences were excluded, so that approximately 200 HIV repertoires were analyzed. Among the 180 or so HIV repertoires that were kept, under 60 were collected before ART initiation and over 120 were collected after ART initiation. Repertoires were downsampled to 5000 TRB nucleotide sequences, and summary statistics were averaged over 100 downsampling iterations. Only TRB sequences with CDR3 regions of at least seven amino acids were retained for analysis. Diversity was measured with a Shannon entropy-derived clonality score and the Gini coefficient. In repertoire networks, the top 5000 CDR3 amino acid sequences were linked whenever an edit distance of one separated two sequences. For TRB CDR3 amino acid sequences, antigen specificity groups and MHC restriction were predicted with GLIPH2. CDR3 amino acid sequences were matched against VDJdb and McPAS-TCR to flag known CMV, EBV, HIV or tissue antigen associations. Pre-ART, post-ART and control groups were compared with Wilcoxon signed-rank tests and Holm-Bonferroni correction. TCRdb carries this immuneACCESS record with in-frame sequences only. Its versions omit some clonotypes, under half of them owing to an unresolved V gene in the studies checked, with the rest unexplained. Clonal size and the V and J genes are those of that table, whereas D and trimming came from the DNA. The sample table contains about 17,000 clones; only one count was recorded for 90% to 95% of them. The ten largest clones capture roughly 13% of the sample.

Overall study results and their limits: Because pre-ART samples had limited cell numbers, unsorted PBMC were profiled rather than sorted CD4+ and CD8+ T cells. Inferences about post-ART repertoire changes are limited because no data were available on ART adherence, viral resistance or therapy changes. Starting ART was linked to a significant rise in TRB diversity, yet even after long-term ART the diversity remained significantly lower than in transplant donor controls. Samples dated from the mid-2000s to the late 2010s, and the ART regimens used may be less effective than current ones. At every time point, the repertoire was dominated by expanded TRB clones first identified before ART initiation, although this dominance fluctuated and, in many PLHIV, declined after ART. HIV repertoires had narrower CDR3 length ranges than controls, and the network structure suggested an antigen-experienced repertoire that shifted only slightly toward naive after ART. Limited PBMC availability meant only the TCR beta chain was sequenced, without alpha chain pairing.

To be included, a participant needed at least one PBMC sample from before ART initiation plus at least two post-ART samples. All participants with HIV were treated in the United States of America. Before DNA extraction, cryopreserved samples of about 0.9-11 million PBMC were thawed and then washed. At the time of the earliest PBMC sample, participants with HIV were aged between about 20 and 54 years. Per participant, PBMC samples came from 1-4 timepoints prior to ART initiation and 2-8 timepoints following ART initiation, for a median of 7 samples. For every participant, serial HIV viral load, CD4+ T-cell count, ART history and demographic data were obtained. Genomic DNA was extracted from unsorted PBMC with a Qiagen kit on a QIAcube, with processing performed in batches of 12 samples.

The chain is encoded by TRBV19 joined to TRBJ1-5; 8 central nucleotides agree with TRBD1. This TCR was sampled from a woman aged 40 to 55 with HIV. The input for sequencing was unsorted PBMCs, taken 0.6 years after starting antiretroviral therapy. The CDR3 region reads CASSIRQGNQPQHF. The nucleotides read TGTGCCAGTAGTATAAGACAGGGGAATCAGCCCCAGCATTTT.